The next 28 T cell receptor beta chains were all read from a single sample in a study of massively parallel sequencing of T cell beta chains. Via MiXCR, TCRdb re-called the 5' RACE reads, giving one row per CDR3 protein. The profile shows about 4,300 distinct CDR3 sequences, around 41% of them singletons. Specimen: commercial RNA from peripheral blood pooled from many donors. Receptors were obtained from a pool of human donors in good health; the sample was commercial RNA pooled from many donors.

This sequence joins TRBV15 and TRBJ1-4; 11 bases fit TRBD1. Germline CDR1 reads LNHNV; CDR2 reads YYDKDF (reference sequence). V shed 4 bases, J shed 8 bases, and the junction held 3 bases outside the gene matches. CDR3 length equals 14 residues. In DNA, the CDR3 is TGTGCCACCAGCAAGGGACAGGGGGAGGAAAAACTGTTTTTT. Translation gives CATSKGQGEEKLFF. Drawing the rest from reference TRBV15 and TRBJ1-4, the complete variable domain is DAMVIQNPRYQVTQFGKPVTLSCSQTLNHNVMYWYQQKSSQAPKLLFHYYDKDFNNEADTPDNFQSRRPNTSFCFLDIRSPGLGDTAMYLCATSKGQGEEKLFFGSGTQLSVL.

This clonotype showed up just a few times. The CDR3 nucleotides read TGTGCCAGCAGTGACGGGGACACCGGGGAGCTGTTTTTT. This sequence encodes CASSDGDTGELFF. The chain employs TRBV6-4 and TRBJ2-2; the D is unclear. This CDR3 comprises 13 residues. Trimming took 2 bases from V and 3 from J, leaving 4 bases between them. The germline gives CDR1 MRHNA, CDR2 SNTAGT.

Written as DNA, the CDR3 is TGCGCCAGCAGCTTGGAGGGACAGCCCTACAATGAGCAGTTCTTC. Translated: CASSLEGQPYNEQFF. The rearrangement links TRBV5-1 to TRBJ2-1, with TRBD1 matching 7 bases. CDR1 and CDR2 from the germline V gene are SGHRS and YFSETQ. Unmatched junction bases numbered 2, after V lost 0 bases and J lost 2 bases. CDR3 length: 15 amino acids.

The gene calls are TRBV10-3 and TRBJ2-1, with 13 bases that match TRBD2. The CDR3 has 15 amino acids. Germline values: CDR1 ENHRY, CDR2 SYGVKD. With V trimmed by 2 bases and J by 6 bases, 1 base remained unmatched. DNA of the CDR3: TGTGCCATCAGTGAGGGACTAGCGGGAGTCAATGAGCAGTTCTTC. Its protein product is CAISEGLAGVNEQFF.

The chain links TRBV7-6 to TRBJ2-7; unclear D gene. Trimming removed 5 bases at V and 6 bases at J, with 8 bases between. This CDR3 comprises 11 residues. Germline assignment: CDR1 SGHVS and CDR2 FNYEAQ. The CDR3 DNA is TGTGCCAGCAGCGCCGGTGGCGAGCAGTACTTC. Translation: CASSAGGEQYF.

The DNA of the CDR3 is TGCGCCAGCAGCTCGGGTGGGGACTCCTACGAGCAGTACTTC. Translating gives CASSSGGDSYEQYF. This chain uses TRBV5-1 with TRBJ2-7, with D hard to call. This CDR3 is 14 amino acids long. Between the trimmed V and J ends, which lost 3 bases and 0 bases, there was a span of 10 bases. CDR1 is SGHRS, CDR2 YFSETQ, per germline.

This clonotype was detected a few times. The chain joins TRBV5-1 to TRBJ1-1; D is ambiguous. Germline assignment: CDR1 SGHRS and CDR2 YFSETQ. The length of the CDR3 is 13 residues. V dropped 0 bases and J dropped 2 bases, with 5 bases sitting between them. CDR3 coding DNA: TGCGCCAGCAGCTTGGTCGATAACACTGAAGCTTTCTTT. This translates into CASSLVDNTEAFF.

The rearrangement uses TRBV5-1 and TRBJ2-7; a possible D gene is TRBD2 (6 bases). The CDR3 contains 15 residues. V was cut by 0 bases and J by 2 bases, with 12 bases left in between. The V gene's germline CDR1 is SGHRS and CDR2 YFSETQ. As DNA, the CDR3 is TGCGCCAGCAGCTTGGCCACGGCGGGGCCCTACGAGCAGTACTTC. It specifies CASSLATAGPYEQYF. The variable domain in full, with the rest retrieved from reference TRBV5-1 and TRBJ2-7, is KAGVTQTPRYLIKTRGQQVTLSCSPISGHRSVSWYQQTPGQGLQFLFEYFSETQRNKGNFPGRFSGRQFSNSRSEMNVSTLELGDSALYLCASSLATAGPYEQYFGPGTRLTVT.

Note on this clonotype: A single base separates this from a much larger clone, so it may be a read error. This chain connects TRBV20-1 to TRBJ1-5; D is unresolved. The germline V gene encodes CDR1 DFQATT and CDR2 SNEGSKA (reference sequence). CDR3 length equals 11 residues. The CDR3 DNA reads TGCAGTGCTAGTTACGGTGGGCCCCAGAATTTT. As protein: CSASYGGPQNF.

The CDR3 nucleotides read TGTGCCAGCAGCTTAATTAGCACAGATACGCAGTATTTT. Translating gives CASSLISTDTQYF. V is TRBV7-3 and J is TRBJ2-3; D call uncertain. The CDR3 covers 13 residues. Looked up from germline, CDR1 is SGHTA and CDR2 is FQGTGA. Trimming took 1 base from V and 0 from J, leaving 2 bases between them.

This clonotype is large (0.1 to 1%). This chain uses TRBV20-1 with TRBJ1-5, with D possibly matching TRBD1 (5 bases). V was trimmed by 4 bases and J by 5 bases, leaving 12 bases between them. CDR1 and CDR2 (germline): DFQATT, SNEGSKA (reference sequence). The CDR3 contains 13 residues. As DNA, the CDR3 is TGCAGTGCTATGGGGGGAGGATATCAGCCCCAGCATTTT. Residues: CSAMGGGYQPQHF.

This clonotype came up a few times. V is TRBV6-2 or TRBV6-3 and J is TRBJ2-7; 7 bases map to TRBD1. The CDR3 has 13 residues. Germline V lookup: CDR1 MNHEY, CDR2 SVGEGT. V shed 7 bases, J shed 3 bases, and the junction held 6 bases outside the gene matches. The CDR3, as DNA: TGTGCCAGCAAGACCGGGACAGTCTACGAGCAGTACTTC. Protein: CASKTGTVYEQYF.

Remarks on this clonotype: A much larger clone differs by one base, so this may be a read error. The rearrangement joins TRBV29-1 to TRBJ1-2, with D perhaps matching TRBD1 (6 bases). V dropped 8 bases and J dropped 6 bases, with 10 bases sitting between them. Germline V gene data show CDR1 as SQVTM and CDR2 as ANQGSEA. CDR3 size: 10 residues. CDR3 nucleotide sequence: TGCAGCTTGGGACAAGATGGCTACACCTTC. Translated, it gives CSLGQDGYTF.

J is TRBJ1-1 and V is TRBV6-2 or TRBV6-3; maybe TRBD1 (6 bases). This CDR3 region has 15 residues. V lost 0 bases and J lost 1, with 9 bases in between. Germline lookup yields CDR1 MNHEY and CDR2 SVGEGT. The CDR3 DNA sequence: TGTGCCAGCAGTTACTCGAAGGGGGGGAACACTGAAGCTTTCTTT. It encodes CASSYSKGGNTEAFF.

The sample holds a few counts of this clonotype. CDR3: CASSSGRLNTEAFF. The CDR3 region has the DNA TGCGCCAGCAGCTCGGGACGGCTGAACACTGAAGCTTTCTTT. The gene calls are TRBV5-1 and TRBJ1-1; TRBD1 might be the D (5 bases). This CDR3 region has 14 residues. Trimming left V 3 bases short and J 0 bases short, with 9 bases between. Per the germline V gene, CDR1 is SGHRS and CDR2 is YFSETQ.

The V call is TRBV4-1, the J call TRBJ2-7, with TRBD2 matching 7 bases. This CDR3 spans 12 amino acids. Germline assignment: CDR1 MGHRA and CDR2 YSYEKL. Trimming cost V 5 bases and J 7 bases; bases outside gene matches: 5. The CDR3 reads CASSYSGGEQYF. DNA of the CDR3: TGCGCCAGCAGCTACTCCGGGGGGGAGCAGTACTTC.

The chain's CDR3 is CASSLRDTRSGYTF. The CDR3, as DNA: TGTGCCAGCAGCCTCCGGGACACCCGGTCGGGCTACACCTTC. V and J are TRBV4-2 and TRBJ1-2, with D possibly being TRBD1 (6 bases). In germline, CDR1 is LGHNA, CDR2 YNFKEQ. This CDR3 has 14 amino acids. V was clipped by 4 bases and J by 8 bases, with 17 bases between them.

The CDR3 sequence: CSARGASFEKLFF. The CDR3 DNA sequence: TGCAGTGCTAGGGGCGCAAGCTTTGAAAAACTGTTTTTT. This chain uses TRBV20-1 with TRBJ1-4; no firm D call. V was pared by 3 bases and J by 7 bases, with 12 bases between. The CDR3 covers 13 residues. Germline lookup yields CDR1 DFQATT and CDR2 SNEGSKA (reference sequence).

V usage is TRBV3-1 and J usage is TRBJ2-5; D is ambiguous. Looked up from germline, CDR1 is LGHDT and CDR2 is YNNKEL (reference sequence). The CDR3 spans 13 residues. V was clipped by 1 base and J by 6 bases, with 9 bases between them. This chain's CDR3 is CASSQGVMQTQYF. The CDR3, as DNA: TGTGCCAGCAGCCAAGGGGTCATGCAGACCCAGTACTTC.

This clonotype rates as large. The chain uses TRBV29-1 and TRBJ2-7; D may match TRBD1 or TRBD2 (5 bases each). V lost 1 base to trimming and J lost 7 bases, with 14 bases between them. The germline V gene encodes CDR1 SQVTM and CDR2 ANQGSEA. CDR3 size: 13 residues. The CDR3 spells CSVEGQGAGEQYF. The CDR3, as DNA: TGCAGCGTTGAAGGCCAGGGAGCTGGTGAGCAGTACTTC.

The rearrangement joins TRBV4-2 to TRBJ2-1; D uncertain. The ends were cut back, 4 bases at V and 4 bases at J, with 11 bases in the middle. Germline V gene sequence: CDR1 LGHNA, CDR2 YNFKEQ. This CDR3 contains 14 residues. CDR3 loop: CASSLLLRYNEQFF. The CDR3 DNA sequence: TGTGCCAGCAGCCTCCTATTAAGATACAATGAGCAGTTCTTC.

The sample holds a few counts of this clonotype. V is TRBV29-1 and J is TRBJ2-7; D uncertain. The CDR3 is 11 residues long. Trimming shortened V by 4 bases and J by 0 bases, and 4 bases separated the two germline ends. CDR1 SQVTM and CDR2 ANQGSEA come from the germline V gene. CDR3 DNA: TGCAGCGTTGCACTCTCCTACGAGCAGTACTTC. Amino acids: CSVALSYEQYF.

J is TRBJ2-1 and V is TRBV11-2; 9 bases align to TRBD2. The CDR3 spans 14 residues. V dropped 0 bases and J dropped 7; count of bases not matched to a gene: 1. Germline V CDR1 and CDR2: SGHAT, FQNNGV. In nucleotides, the CDR3 is TGTGCCAGCAGCTTAGAACTAGCGGGTAATGAGCAGTTCTTC. Translating gives CASSLELAGNEQFF.

The sample holds a few counts of this clonotype. V usage is TRBV28 and J usage is TRBJ1-6; 7 bases map to TRBD1. This CDR3 is built from 13 residues. Trimming at V came to 8 bases and at J to 7 bases, leaving 5 bases not matched to a gene. Germline V gives CDR1 MDHEN, CDR2 SYDVKM. CDR3 DNA sequence: TGTGCCAGCCGTGGACAGGAAAATTCACCCCTCCACTTT. As protein: CASRGQENSPLHF.

This clonotype was counted a few times. The chain employs TRBV20-1 and TRBJ1-1; tentative D call: TRBD1 (5 bases). Per the germline V gene, CDR1 is DFQATT and CDR2 is SNEGSKA (reference sequence). V was shortened by 6 bases and J by 5 bases, with 13 bases between the two germline ends. The CDR3 is 12 residues long. The CDR3 DNA reads TGCAGTGCCGCGAAGGGGACGACTGAAGCTTTCTTT. Its translation: CSAAKGTTEAFF.

This chain connects TRBV25-1 to TRBJ1-4; TRBD1 agrees at 10 bases. Per germline, CDR1 MGHDK and CDR2 SYGVNS. This CDR3 is built from 14 residues. Trimming at V came to 7 bases and at J to 7 bases, leaving 6 bases not matched to a gene. CDR3 sequence: CASTRTGGGEKLFF. CDR3 in DNA: TGTGCCAGCACCCGGACAGGGGGGGGTGAAAAACTGTTTTTT.

The chain has TRBV10-3 and TRBJ2-1; D is unresolved. Looked up from germline, CDR1 is ENHRY and CDR2 is SYGVKD. With 10 bases removed from V and 11 bases from J, the gap between germline ends came to 12 bases. The CDR3 extends over 10 amino acids. CDR3 DNA sequence: TGTGCCACCTCACCGCCCCAGCAGTTCTTC. Its protein is CATSPPQQFF.

The V call is TRBV19, the J call TRBJ2-1, with D perhaps matching TRBD2 (6 bases). V was pared by 5 bases and J by 9 bases, with 14 bases between. This CDR3 has 13 amino acids. CDR1 and CDR2 (germline): LNHDA, SQIVND (reference sequence). The CDR3 DNA follows: TGTGCCAGTAGTGTTGGAGGGTTGATTGAGCAGTTCTTC. Its translation: CASSVGGLIEQFF.